The sequence of this T cell receptor (beta chain) was determined in a study of T cells in Graves' hyperthyroidism and ophthalmopathy. What was amplified from RNA transcripts were TCR beta CDR3 regions. First-round RT-PCR with HTBI primers amplified the TCR CDR3 region. Via MiXCR, TCRdb re-called the multiplex PCR reads, giving one row per CDR3 protein. The table records over 650,000 distinct CDR3 sequences, over 15% of them present only once. This clonotype was observed a handful of times. Those patients with uncontrolled infection, other autoimmune disease, pregnancy or lactation were excluded. Sequencing was performed on blood. This clonotype originated in a man younger than 35 with Graves' hyperthyroidism.

The DNA of the CDR3 is TGTGCCAGCAGTTCTACAGCGGGCGAGCAGTACTTC. This sequence encodes CASSSTAGEQYF. V is TRBV6-1 and J is TRBJ2-7, with a tentative D call TRBD2 (6 bases). Trimming stripped 5 bases from V and 6 bases from J, with 11 bases between. Germline lookup yields CDR1 MNHNS and CDR2 SASEGT. This CDR3 comprises 12 residues.